The 2 T cell receptor beta chains listed next were all sequenced from one sample in a study of T cell changes during pregnancy in multiple sclerosis. TCRdb's copy holds only in-frame clones and misses some; the assay was immunoSEQ multiplex PCR. This table holds more than 80,000 clones, roughly 96% found once. The sample consisted of peripheral blood, taken in the second trimester of pregnancy. All receptors come from a female donor with multiple sclerosis, enrolled in a pregnancy study.

The V call is TRBV28, the J call TRBJ1-4, with 7 nucleotides matching TRBD1. Losses at the gene ends were 5 bases for V and 4 bases for J; bases not matched to a gene: 4. Per germline, CDR1 MDHEN and CDR2 SYDVKM. The CDR3 loop spans 14 amino acids. In nucleotides, the CDR3 is TGTGCCAGCAGTCCAGGGGGAGTTAATGAAAAACTGTTTTTT. Protein: CASSPGGVNEKLFF.

V is TRBV7-9 and J is TRBJ1-3, with 7 bases matching TRBD1. The J segment lost 3 bases and the V segment lost 5 bases, leaving 13 bases of the junction unmatched. There are 17 residues in the CDR3. Per the germline V gene, CDR1 is SEHNR and CDR2 is FQNEAQ (reference sequence). CDR3 bases: TGTGCCAGCAGCCCCACCGCCGGACAGGCGGATGGAAACACCATATATTTT. This translates into CASSPTAGQADGNTIYF.